The 22 T cell receptor beta chains below were found in one sample sequenced in a study of T cell repertoires in cytomegalovirus infection. Which antigens these TCRs recognize remains unknown. TCRdb ran MiXCR on the reads and lists one entry per CDR3 protein. The table shows fewer than 950,000 distinct CDR3 sequences, with approximately 30% occurring only once. Sequencing used cultured CD8+ T cells from PBMCs, obtained from culture after CMV antigen stimulation. The receptors here all came from a human donor in good health (CMV status not recorded). Some clones in this sample may be carry-over from other donors' samples.

V is TRBV6-5 and J is TRBJ1-6; weak D call: TRBD1 (6 bases). V lost 2 bases and J 5 bases, leaving 28 bases between the germline ends. The germline gives CDR1 MNHEY, CDR2 SVGAGI. CDR3 size: 21 residues. For the CDR3, the DNA is TGTGCCAGCAGTTACCCCCAACCTGACAGGTACAGGCAGGGGAATAATTCACCCCTCCACTTT. This translates into CASSYPQPDRYRQGNNSPLHF.

The chain carries TRBV5-1 and TRBJ2-2; D is undetermined. The CDR3 covers 16 residues. V was trimmed by 1 base and J by 0 bases, leaving 10 bases between them. Germline loops: CDR1 SGHRS, CDR2 YFSETQ. The CDR3 loop is CASSLFGDANTGELFF. In DNA, the CDR3 is TGCGCCAGCAGCTTGTTTGGGGATGCGAACACCGGGGAGCTGTTTTTT.

For the CDR3, the DNA is TGTGCCAGCAGCCTCAACCCGGGACTTTACGAGCAGTACGTC. Protein sequence: CASSLNPGLYEQYV. This sequence joins TRBV27 and TRBJ2-7; D is possibly TRBD2 (6 bases). CDR3 length: 14 amino acids. Germline V gives CDR1 MNHEY, CDR2 SMNVEV (reference sequence). V shed 6 bases and J shed 4 bases, with 16 bases lying between them.

The chain employs TRBV6-1 and TRBJ2-4; D unresolved. Trimming removed 4 bases from V and 3 bases from J, with 10 bases in between. This CDR3 has 14 residues. Germline CDR1 MNHNS, CDR2 SASEGT. The CDR3 region has the DNA TGTGCCAGCAGTGTCGTTCGGGTCAAAAACATTCAGTACTTC. This sequence encodes CASSVVRVKNIQYF.

Details on this clonotype: A clone one base away is much larger, so this may be a read error. V usage is TRBV7-2 and J usage is TRBJ2-7, with 7 nucleotides matching TRBD1. The CDR3 consists of 15 residues. Germline V gives CDR1 SGHTA, CDR2 FQGNSA. V lost 5 bases and J lost 2; bases outside the gene matches: 9. The CDR3 loop reads CASSLVTGATYEQYF. In DNA, the CDR3 is TGTGCCAGCAGCCTTGTAACAGGGGCCACCTACGAGCAGTACTTC. The full variable domain, completed using reference TRBV7-2 and TRBJ2-7, is GAGVSQSPSNKVTEKGKDVELRCDPISGHTALYWYRQSLGQGLEFLIYFQGNSAPDKSGLPSDRFSAERTGGSVSTLTIQRTQQEDSAVYLCASSLVTGATYEQYFGPGTRLTVT.

The V and J genes are TRBV6-2 or TRBV6-3 and TRBJ2-7; 11 bases map to TRBD2. V lost 2 bases and J lost 3; bases outside the gene matches: 6. This CDR3 spans 16 amino acids. The germline V gene has CDR1 MNHEY and CDR2 SVGEGT. The CDR3 loop reads CASSYPSSGGFYEQYV. The CDR3 nucleotides are TGTGCCAGCAGTTACCCCTCTAGCGGGGGGTTCTACGAGCAGTACGTC.

This clonotype was seen ten or more times. This chain joins TRBV7-2 and TRBJ1-1, with a weak D call TRBD1 (5 bases). V lost 4 bases and J 5 bases, leaving 14 bases between the germline ends. This CDR3 has 14 amino acids. Germline CDR1 reads SGHTA; CDR2 reads FQGNSA. The CDR3, as DNA: TGTGCCAGCAGCTCTATCAGGGAAAGGACTGAAGCTTTCTTT. This translates into CASSSIRERTEAFF.

V is TRBV27 and J is TRBJ1-1; 8 bases agree with TRBD1. V was clipped by 5 bases and J by 1 base; unmatched bases: 6. The length of the CDR3 is 15 residues. Germline CDR1 is MNHEY and CDR2 is SMNVEV (reference sequence). CDR3 in DNA: TGTGCCAGCAGTCCCGGGGGACAGGAGAACACTGAAGCTTTCTTT. Protein: CASSPGGQENTEAFF.

The V gene is TRBV6-5, the J gene TRBJ1-1; D gene unclear. V dropped 2 bases and J dropped 2 bases, with 9 bases sitting between them. The CDR3 consists of 14 residues. CDR1 is MNHEY, CDR2 SVGAGI, per germline. Here the CDR3 reads CASSYQDGNTEAFF. Written as DNA, the CDR3 is TGTGCCAGCAGTTACCAGGACGGAAACACTGAAGCTTTCTTT.

The gene calls are TRBV6-2 or TRBV6-3 and TRBJ2-1; D unclear. Per the germline V gene, CDR1 is MNHEY and CDR2 is SVGEGT. The V gene lost 4 bases and the J gene lost 4 bases, with 14 bases spanning the gap. CDR3 length: 15 residues. CDR3 sequence: CASSFESRTYNEQFF. The CDR3 DNA reads TGTGCCAGCAGTTTCGAGAGCCGTACTTACAATGAGCAGTTCTTC.

A few counts support this clonotype. CDR3 region: CASSPSRGEKLFF. The CDR3 DNA reads TGTGCCAGCAGCCCGTCTAGGGGGGAAAAACTGTTTTTT. The gene calls are TRBV7-9 and TRBJ1-4, with D perhaps matching TRBD1 (6 bases). Trimming stripped 5 bases from V and 8 bases from J, with 12 bases between. CDR3 length: 13 residues. Per the germline V gene, CDR1 is SEHNR and CDR2 is FQNEAQ (reference sequence).

The chain employs TRBV9 and TRBJ2-4; D perhaps matches TRBD2 (6 bases). Germline V CDR1 and CDR2: SGDLS, YYNGEE. CDR3 length: 14 amino acids. The V and J ends lost 2 bases and 1 base respectively, with 7 bases between them. The CDR3 is CASSVRDAKNIQYF. CDR3 coding DNA: TGTGCCAGCAGCGTGCGGGACGCCAAAAACATTCAGTACTTC.

This chain connects TRBV27 to TRBJ2-2; D uncertain. Between the trimmed V and J ends, which lost 1 base and 4 bases, there was a span of 13 bases. The CDR3 has 16 residues. The germline V gene has CDR1 MNHEY and CDR2 SMNVEV (reference sequence). CDR3 coding DNA: TGTGCCAGCAGTTTATTTCAGGCCCAAGGCACCGGGGAGCTGTTTTTT. Translation gives CASSLFQAQGTGELFF.

In this sample, this clonotype turned up many times. The chain employs TRBV7-8 and TRBJ2-1; TRBD2 matches 15 bases. V shed 3 bases and J 6 bases; nucleotides not matched to a gene: 9. CDR3 length: 18 amino acids. Germline values: CDR1 SGHVS, CDR2 FQNEAQ. CDR3 residues: CASSFPRRTSGGANEQFF. For the CDR3, the DNA is TGTGCCAGCAGCTTCCCACGCCGGACTAGCGGGGGGGCCAATGAGCAGTTCTTC.

The chain couples TRBV9 to TRBJ1-1; D gene ambiguous. Per the germline V gene, CDR1 is SGDLS and CDR2 is YYNGEE. The V and J ends lost 4 bases and 1 base respectively, with 11 bases between them. This CDR3 comprises 14 residues. The CDR3 protein is CASSSTHENTEAFF. The CDR3 DNA sequence: TGTGCCAGCAGCTCCACTCACGAGAACACTGAAGCTTTCTTT.

This clonotype was observed a handful of times. The chain is built from TRBV6-2 or TRBV6-3 and TRBJ1-5; no clear D gene. The CDR3 has 14 amino acids. Germline CDR1 is MNHEY and CDR2 is SVGEGT. V lost 2 bases and J 0 bases, leaving 5 bases between the germline ends. The CDR3 is CASSYAASNQPQHF. CDR3 in DNA: TGTGCCAGCAGTTACGCGGCTAGCAATCAGCCCCAGCATTTT.

The J gene is TRBJ2-1, the V gene TRBV4-3, with D unclear. CDR1 is LGHNA, CDR2 YSLEER, per germline. CDR3 length: 17 residues. V lost 0 bases, J lost 1 base, and 13 bases lay in between. CDR3 in amino acids: CASSQDISSLSYNEQFF. CDR3 DNA sequence: TGCGCCAGCAGCCAAGATATCTCGAGCCTTTCCTACAATGAGCAGTTCTTC.

This clonotype was counted a few times. The chain has TRBV7-9 and TRBJ1-5; D unclear. Germline V lookup: CDR1 SEHNR, CDR2 FQNEAQ (reference sequence). V was pared by 5 bases and J by 3 bases, with 8 bases between. This CDR3 has 13 residues. DNA for the CDR3: TGTGCCAGCAGCGTAGATTACAATCAGCCCCAGCATTTT. It is translated as CASSVDYNQPQHF. The entire variable domain, with the rest obtained from reference TRBV7-9 and TRBJ1-5, is as follows: DTGVSQNPRHKITKRGQNVTFRCDPISEHNRLYWYRQTLGQGPEFLTYFQNEAQLEKSRLLSDRFSAERPKGSFSTLEIQRTEQGDSAMYLCASSVDYNQPQHFGDGTRLSIL.

The J gene is TRBJ2-1, the V gene TRBV12-3 or TRBV12-4; D is unclear. The CDR3 is made up of 11 amino acids. The V end lost 3 bases, the J end lost 8 bases, and 5 bases lay between the germline ends. CDR3 DNA sequence: TGTGCCAGCAGTTTCGTCGATGAGCAGTTCTTC. Its protein product is CASSFVDEQFF.

In its sample, this clonotype was seen once. The chain couples TRBV2 to TRBJ1-1, with D unresolved. Germline CDR1 is SNHLY and CDR2 is FYNNEI. The V gene lost 9 bases and the J gene lost 0 bases, with 11 bases spanning the gap. CDR3 length: 13 residues. Here the CDR3 reads CARGSGVNTEAFF. CDR3 DNA: TGTGCCAGGGGGTCGGGCGTGAACACTGAAGCTTTCTTT.

The chain uses TRBV29-1 and TRBJ1-5; the match to TRBD1 covers 9 bases. This CDR3 spans 14 amino acids. J was trimmed by 4 bases and V by 6 bases; bases with no gene match: 7. CDR1 and CDR2 from the germline V gene are SQVTM and ANQGSEA. CDR3 DNA: TGCAGCGTCGTGACAGGGGGATTGAATCAGCCCCAGCATTTT. Residues: CSVVTGGLNQPQHF.

V and J are TRBV28 and TRBJ2-1, with TRBD2 matching 7 bases. The CDR3 covers 15 residues. Germline values: CDR1 MDHEN, CDR2 SYDVKM. J gave up 8 bases and V 2 bases, and 9 bases lay outside the gene matches. The CDR3, as DNA: TGTGCCAGCAGTTTAGGGGGGGATTCGAGCGATGAGCAGTTCTTC. Translating gives CASSLGGDSSDEQFF.